Below, 26 T cell receptor beta chains from the same sample are listed, as sequenced in a study of post-analysis software for immune sequencing data (dated by TCRdb to between 2014 and 2016). The paper as a whole reports these results and caveats: Roughly 5 TRBV segments, including TRBV5-6, TRBV5-1 and TRBV20-1, were significantly more frequent in patients than controls.

No cognate antigen is known for these TCRs. Library prep was done by PCR. The sample was run on an Illumina HiSeq 2500. Unique molecular identifiers were incorporated into TCR beta cDNA libraries to reduce PCR and sequencing biases. TCRdb reprocessed the public reads (quality trimming at Q25 with fastp, clone calling with MiXCR) and kept in-frame beta chains. CDR3 protein sequences are deduplicated, and each keeps its most common genes and DNA. The sample has hundreds of thousands of distinct CDR3 sequences on record, approximately 60% of them singletons. The ten largest clones take up around 11% of the sample. What was sequenced was blood. Receptors were obtained from a girl aged 2-10 years with multiple sclerosis.

V is TRBV12-3 or TRBV12-4 and J is TRBJ1-1; D is possibly TRBD1 (6 bases). CDR3 length equals 15 residues. Trimming left V 5 bases short and J 4 bases short, with 17 bases between. The CDR3 is CASSGQTEGFTEAFF. CDR3 nucleotide sequence: TGTGCCAGCAGTGGACAGACGGAGGGGTTCACTGAAGCTTTCTTT.

The V call is TRBV5-1, the J call TRBJ2-7, with D possibly being TRBD1 (5 bases). V was pared by 0 bases and J by 3 bases, with 13 bases between. The CDR3 loop spans 15 amino acids. Germline loops: CDR1 SGHRS, CDR2 YFSETQ. As DNA, the CDR3 is TGCGCCAGCAGCTTGGTGCAGGGTAAGGGCTACGAGCAGTACTTC. Amino acid sequence: CASSLVQGKGYEQYF.

There are a few counts of this clonotype. The V gene is TRBV3-1, the J gene TRBJ2-4, with D unclear. Trimming took 3 bases from V and 1 from J, leaving 10 bases between them. The CDR3 is made up of 15 amino acids. Per germline, CDR1 LGHDT and CDR2 YNNKEL (reference sequence). The CDR3 loop is CASSHSEGAKNIQYF. The CDR3 DNA reads as TGTGCCAGCAGCCATTCAGAAGGGGCCAAAAACATTCAGTACTTC.

Details on this clonotype: Sequence at one end of the junction differs from germline and may be a read error. The V and J genes are TRBV7-7 and TRBJ2-5; TRBD1 is a possible D gene (5 bases). The length of the CDR3 is 15 residues. Germline loops: CDR1 SSHAT, CDR2 FNYEAQ (reference sequence). As DNA, the CDR3 is TGTGCTAGCAGCTCTCACGCGGCAGGGCAAGAGACCCAGTACTTC. Amino acid sequence: CASSSHAAGQETQYF.

With regard to this clonotype: A much larger clone differs from this one at a single base, so this may be a read error. The chain combines TRBV5-1 with TRBJ2-1; D is ambiguous. The V end lost 0 bases, the J end lost 8 bases, and 3 bases lay between the germline ends. Germline assignment: CDR1 SGHRS and CDR2 YFSETQ. CDR3 length: 11 residues. CDR3 amino acids: CASSLEHEQFF. In nucleotides, the CDR3 is TGCGCCAGCAGCTTGGAACATGAGCAGTTCTTC.

CDR3 coding DNA: TGTGCCATCAAGTCCCACAGGGATAATGAGCAGTTCTTC. Residues: CAIKSHRDNEQFF. The V and J genes are TRBV19 and TRBJ2-1, with D possibly being TRBD1 (6 bases). Looked up from germline, CDR1 is LNHDA and CDR2 is SQIVND (reference sequence). This CDR3 region has 13 residues. With 10 bases removed from V and 7 bases from J, the gap between germline ends came to 17 bases.

Only a few counts were recorded for this clonotype. This rearrangement joins TRBV7-6 to TRBJ1-1, with D unclear. This CDR3 has 14 residues. V lost 2 bases and J 1 base, leaving 8 bases between the germline ends. Germline V lookup: CDR1 SGHVS, CDR2 FNYEAQ. CDR3 protein: CASSLSSTNTEAFF. The CDR3 nucleotides read TGTGCCAGCAGCTTATCATCCACGAACACTGAAGCTTTCTTT.

CDR3 sequence: CASSKTGGLETQYF. Here the CDR3 DNA reads TGCGCCAGCAGCAAAACAGGGGGCCTAGAGACCCAGTACTTC. The rearrangement uses TRBV5-1 and TRBJ2-5; 9 bases match TRBD1. The CDR3 spans 14 residues. V was clipped by 4 bases and J by 4 bases; unmatched bases: 5. Per germline, CDR1 SGHRS and CDR2 YFSETQ.

In its sample, this clonotype was seen a few times. V gene TRBV11-2 combines with J gene TRBJ2-7, with 8 bases lining up with TRBD2. Gene TRBJ2-5 matches the end of the DNA better, so the J call may be wrong. Germline CDR1 reads SGHAT; CDR2 reads FQNNGV. The CDR3 length is 15 residues. The CDR3 DNA follows: TGTGCCAGCAGCTTAAACAGCGGGAGCGGAGAGACCCAGTACTTC. Protein product: CASSLNSGSGETQYF.

The chain links TRBV5-6 to TRBJ2-5, with TRBD2 matching 7 bases. Germline-derived CDR1 and CDR2 are SGHDT and YYEEEE. V dropped 1 base and J dropped 6; count of bases not matched to a gene: 15. This CDR3 region has 17 residues. CDR3 sequence reads: CASSLKQYGGVRKTQYF. DNA of the CDR3: TGTGCCAGCAGCTTGAAACAGTATGGGGGGGTACGGAAGACCCAGTACTTC.

A single count supports this clonotype. The chain couples TRBV15 to TRBJ2-5, with unresolved D. Germline V gene data show CDR1 as LNHNV and CDR2 as YYDKDF (reference sequence). Trimming took off 0 bases at V and 3 bases at J, with 8 bases between the two ends. CDR3 length: 14 amino acids. CDR3 in amino acids: CATSRDRQEETQYF. In DNA, the CDR3 is TGTGCCACCAGCAGAGATAGGCAGGAAGAGACCCAGTACTTC.

This sequence joins TRBV12-3 or TRBV12-4 and TRBJ2-1; D call uncertain. The V and J ends lost 8 bases and 5 bases respectively, with 7 bases between them. The CDR3 consists of 11 residues. CDR3 loop: CASLRDNEQFF. CDR3 nucleotides: TGTGCCAGCCTTAGGGACAATGAGCAGTTCTTC.

This clonotype has a handful of counts. The chain joins TRBV2 to TRBJ2-3; unclear D gene. Trimming removed 5 bases from V and 4 bases from J, with 13 bases in between. The CDR3 loop spans 14 amino acids. Germline V gene data show CDR1 as SNHLY and CDR2 as FYNNEI. The DNA of the CDR3 is TGTGCCAGCAGTCGGACCCCTGCGGCAGATACGCAGTATTTT. Residues: CASSRTPAADTQYF.

This clonotype was detected once. This rearrangement joins TRBV5-1 to TRBJ2-4; a weak D match, TRBD2 (5 bases). The CDR3 length is 15 residues. V was pared by 4 bases and J by 0 bases, with 11 bases between. CDR1 and CDR2 from the germline V gene are SGHRS and YFSETQ. CDR3 loop: CASSAGSLAKNIQYF. CDR3 DNA: TGCGCCAGCAGCGCGGGCTCGTTAGCCAAAAACATTCAGTACTTC.

The rearrangement joins TRBV28 to TRBJ1-5; 8 bases are shared with TRBD1. The CDR3 has 17 amino acids. CDR1 is MDHEN, CDR2 SYDVKM, per germline. The trim removed 5 bases at V and 2 bases at J, leaving 11 bases unmatched. The CDR3, as DNA: TGTGCCAGCAGTCTCCTCACAGGGGGAGAAGGCAATCAGCCCCAGCATTTT. This gives the protein CASSLLTGGEGNQPQHF.

CDR3 in DNA: TGTGCCAGCAGCTTAAAAACGGGATCACCCCTCCACTTT. Translated: CASSLKTGSPLHF. V usage is TRBV7-2 and J usage is TRBJ1-6; D is undetermined. The V and J ends lost 2 bases and 10 bases respectively, with 9 bases between them. CDR1 and CDR2 from the germline V gene are SGHTA and FQGNSA. The CDR3 totals 13 residues.

A remark on this clonotype: The junction departs from the called germline gene at one end, perhaps through a read error. The V and J genes are TRBV20-1 and TRBJ2-3; unclear D gene. The CDR3 consists of 18 residues. Germline CDR1 reads DFQATT; CDR2 reads SNEGSKA (reference sequence). This chain's CDR3 is CSARDPASARVSTDTQYF. CDR3 sequence (DNA): TGCAGTGCGAGAGACCCCGCAAGTGCAAGGGTTAGCACAGATACGCAGTATTTT.

This clonotype was observed once. This chain joins TRBV15 and TRBJ2-5; D is perhaps TRBD1 (7 bases). CDR1 and CDR2 (germline): LNHNV, YYDKDF (reference sequence). This CDR3 has 14 residues. Deletions cut 5 bases from V and 5 bases from J, with 15 bases between. CDR3 in amino acids: CATSGGTARETQYF. The CDR3 region has the DNA TGTGCCACCAGCGGAGGGACAGCTCGGGAGACCCAGTACTTC.

This clonotype was detected a few times. The chain is built from TRBV29-1 and TRBJ2-5; TRBD1 agrees at 11 bases. This CDR3 has 14 residues. The germline V gene encodes CDR1 SQVTM and CDR2 ANQGSEA. Trimming removed 3 bases from V and 5 bases from J; junction bases left unmatched: 5. In DNA form, the CDR3 reads TGCAGCGTTGACGGACAGGGGGCGGGTGAGACCCAGTACTTC. Translated: CSVDGQGAGETQYF.

The V and J genes are TRBV5-1 and TRBJ2-1; 9 nucleotides line up with TRBD2. The J segment lost 6 bases and the V segment lost 1 base, leaving 2 bases of the junction unmatched. The CDR3 is 14 residues long. CDR1 SGHRS and CDR2 YFSETQ come from the germline V gene. The CDR3 coding sequence is TGCGCCAGCAGCTTGATGCGGGGGGGCAATGAGCAGTTCTTC. The encoded protein is CASSLMRGGNEQFF.

The chain joins TRBV3-1 to TRBJ2-1; a weak D match, TRBD1 (6 bases). Per germline, CDR1 LGHDT and CDR2 YNNKEL (reference sequence). V gave up 0 bases and J gave up 2 bases, with 8 bases separating them. The CDR3 loop spans 15 amino acids. In DNA, the CDR3 is TGTGCCAGCAGCCAAGAAAGGGGGACCTACAATGAGCAGTTCTTC. Protein product: CASSQERGTYNEQFF.

This chain links TRBV12-3 or TRBV12-4 with TRBJ2-1, with D perhaps TRBD2 (7 bases). The length of the CDR3 is 15 residues. Trimming took 2 bases from V and 9 from J, leaving 17 bases between them. The CDR3 spells CASSLRGGPLTEQFF. The CDR3 bases are TGTGCCAGCAGTTTAAGGGGGGGACCCCTAACTGAGCAGTTCTTC.

The J gene is TRBJ2-1, the V gene TRBV9, with D perhaps TRBD2 (7 bases). Between the trimmed V and J ends, which lost 0 bases and 12 bases, there was a span of 13 bases. The CDR3 has 13 amino acids. From germline, CDR1 is SGDLS and CDR2 YYNGEE. For the CDR3, the DNA is TGTGCCAGCAGCGTAGGGGGAGGGGGTCCGCAGTTCTTC. As protein: CASSVGGGGPQFF.

This clonotype has just one count. The rearrangement links TRBV5-1 to TRBJ2-3; 13 bases are a match to TRBD2. The CDR3 totals 17 residues. The V gene end was trimmed by 3 bases and the J gene end by 3 bases; junction bases not matched to a gene: 7. From germline, CDR1 is SGHRS and CDR2 YFSETQ. Written as DNA, the CDR3 is TGCGCCAGCAGCTCGGGACTAGCGGGAATAGGGACAGATACGCAGTATTTT. Amino acid sequence: CASSSGLAGIGTDTQYF.

The chain recombines TRBV12-3 or TRBV12-4 with TRBJ2-1, with D perhaps matching TRBD2 (6 bases). Trimming removed 3 bases at V and 5 bases at J, with 11 bases between. This CDR3 contains 14 residues. The CDR3 DNA reads as TGTGCCAGCAGTTTTTGGGAGGAGGACAATGAGCAGTTCTTC. It is translated as CASSFWEEDNEQFF.

This clonotype was observed a handful of times. The rearrangement joins TRBV29-1 to TRBJ2-7, with 7 bases lining up with TRBD2. CDR1 is SQVTM, CDR2 ANQGSEA, per germline. V trimming: 6 bases; J trimming: 5 bases; junction bases outside the gene matches: 10. This CDR3 is 13 amino acids long. CDR3 loop: CSVSREVTDEQYF. Here the CDR3 DNA reads TGCAGCGTCAGTCGGGAGGTTACTGACGAGCAGTACTTC.